The clone carrying this T cell receptor (beta chain) was seen a few times. This entry is derived from a study of blood T cell repertoires in COVID-19. For the study at large: T cells, B-cell-depleted T cells, or PBMCs provided the cDNA or gDNA that served as material.

There are 16 residues in the CDR3. Trimming took off 4 bases at V and 3 bases at J, with 16 bases between the two ends. Germline CDR1 is SGHDN and CDR2 is FVKESK. Clones were read by immunoSEQ multiplex PCR, and TCRdb kept only the in-frame ones, dropping some. The data show 65,000 to 95,000 clones, about 83% seen once. The chain is built from TRBV14 and TRBJ2-1; maybe TRBD1 (7 bases). Material: peripheral blood. The source of this sequence is a man aged 30 to 39 with acute or convalescent COVID-19. In DNA form, the CDR3 reads TGTGCCAGCAGCCCCTATAGCCAGGGGGGCTACAATGAGCAGTTCTTC. It encodes CASSPYSQGGYNEQFF. Based on the CDR3 plus reference TRBV14 and TRBJ2-1, the full variable domain is EAGVTQFPSHSVIEKGQTVTLRCDPISGHDNLYWYRRVMGKEIKFLLHFVKESKQDESGMPNNRFLAERTGGTYSTLKVQPAELEDSGVYFCASSPYSQGGYNEQFFGPGTRLTVL.